This T cell receptor beta chain is from a study of technical replicates of blood from several donors. The data were produced by immunoSEQ multiplex PCR, yet TCRdb's version contains in-frame clones alone and is incomplete. The sample lists fewer than 90,000 clones, roughly 97% seen once, with 0.2% to 0.25% in the top ten. V shed 4 bases and J shed 3 bases, with 19 bases lying between them. Germline CDR1 reads MNHNY; CDR2 reads SVGAGI (reference sequence). The CDR3 runs to 16 residues. Sequences were obtained from T cells isolated from PBMCs. The TCR sequence derives from a human donor in good health. The chain carries TRBV6-6 and TRBJ2-7, with a tentative D call TRBD2 (7 bases). This CDR3 is CASSSTRVGGHYEQYF. CDR3 DNA: TGTGCCAGCAGTTCCACTCGGGTGGGGGGGCACTACGAGCAGTACTTC.